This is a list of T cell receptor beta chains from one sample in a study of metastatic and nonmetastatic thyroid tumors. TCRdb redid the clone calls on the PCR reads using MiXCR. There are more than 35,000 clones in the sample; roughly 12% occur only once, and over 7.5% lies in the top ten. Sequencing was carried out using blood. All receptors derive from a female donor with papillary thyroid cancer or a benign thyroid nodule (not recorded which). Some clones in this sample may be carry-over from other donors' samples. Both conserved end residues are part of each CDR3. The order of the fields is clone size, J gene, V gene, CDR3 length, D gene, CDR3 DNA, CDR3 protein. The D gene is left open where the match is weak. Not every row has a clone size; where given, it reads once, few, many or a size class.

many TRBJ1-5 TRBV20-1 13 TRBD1 TGCAGTGCTACACAGGGGTCTAATCAGCCCCAGCATTTT CSATQGSNQPQHF
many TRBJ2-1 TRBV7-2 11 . TGTGCCAGCAGCCAAGGACTTGAGCAGTTCTTC CASSQGLEQFF
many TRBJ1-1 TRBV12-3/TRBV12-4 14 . TGTGCCAGCTGCCCTGCGAGCATGAACACTGAAGCTTTCTTT CASCPASMNTEAFF
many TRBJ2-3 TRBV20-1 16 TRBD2 TGCAGTGCTAGAGATGGGAGCGGGAGAAAGGGAGATACGCAGTATTTT CSARDGSGRKGDTQYF
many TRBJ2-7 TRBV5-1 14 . TGCGCCAGCAGCTTTACCGGGAACTACTACGAGCAGTACTTC CASSFTGNYYEQYF
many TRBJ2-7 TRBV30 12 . TGTGCCTGGGAACCGGACACCTACGAGCAGTACTTC CAWEPDTYEQYF
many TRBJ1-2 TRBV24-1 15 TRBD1 TGTGCCACCAGTGACCCGGGACAGAAGCAATATGGCTACACCTTC CATSDPGQKQYGYTF
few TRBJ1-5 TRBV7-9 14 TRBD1 TGTGCCAGCAGCCGGGACAGCCTAAATCAGACCCAGCATTTT CASSRDSLNQTQHF
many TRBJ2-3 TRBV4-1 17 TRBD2 TGCGCCAGCAGCCAAGAACCAGCTAGCGGTAGCACAGATACGCAGTATTTT CASSQEPASGSTDTQYF
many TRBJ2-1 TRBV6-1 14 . TGTGCCAGCAGAACCCAAAGCTCCTACAATGAGCAGTTCTTC CASRTQSSYNEQFF
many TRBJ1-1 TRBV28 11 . TGTGCCAGCAGTTTGTGGACTGAAGCTTTCTTT CASSLWTEAFF
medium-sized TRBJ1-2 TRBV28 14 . TGTGCCAGCAGCTCCCCGGGAGACGCCTTAGGCTACACCTTC CASSSPGDALGYTF
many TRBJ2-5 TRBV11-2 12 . TGTGCCAGCAGGGGCACGGGAGAGACCCAGTACTTC CASRGTGETQYF
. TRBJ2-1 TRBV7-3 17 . TGTGCCAGCAGCTTAAAGGTAGCACAAAGCTCCTACAATGAGCAGTTCTTC CASSLKVAQSSYNEQFF
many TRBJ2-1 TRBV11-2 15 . TGTGCCAGCAACCAAGCTGGGGGGACCTTTAATGAGCAGTTCTTC CASNQAGGTFNEQFF
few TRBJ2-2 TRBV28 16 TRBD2 TGTGCCAGCAAGGGACTAGCACTGCTGAACACCGGGGAGCTGTTTTTT CASKGLALLNTGELFF
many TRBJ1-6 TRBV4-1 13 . TGCGCCAGCAGCCAAGATAGGGGTTCACCCCTCCACTTT CASSQDRGSPLHF
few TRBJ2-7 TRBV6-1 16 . TGTGCCAGCAGTCCCCCCACGTTCCCCGTGGCCTACGGGCAGTACTTC CASSPPTFPVAYGQYF
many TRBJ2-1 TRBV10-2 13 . TGCGCCAGCAGTACCGAGGGGCTCAATGAGCAGTTCTTC CASSTEGLNEQFF
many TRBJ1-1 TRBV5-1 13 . TGCGCCAGCAGCGCAGGACCGGAGACTGAAGCTTTCTTT CASSAGPETEAFF